These 13 T cell receptor beta chains came from one sample sequenced in a study of T cell responses to AZD1222 COVID-19 vaccine. Repertoires were generated with immunoSEQ multiplex PCR, while TCRdb's copy carries only in-frame clones and drops some. The repertoire has around 200,000 clones, 88% of them found once; the top ten carry less than 0.55%. Sequencing used peripheral blood, obtained on day 0 of AZD1222 vaccination. These receptor sequences come from an adult in good health.

The chain couples TRBV28 to TRBJ1-6, with D possibly being TRBD1 (5 bases). CDR1 MDHEN and CDR2 SYDVKM come from the germline V gene. V was shortened by 8 bases and J by 6 bases, with 20 bases between the two germline ends. The CDR3 length is 16 residues. CDR3 sequence: CASQPAGHSFNSPLHF. The CDR3 bases are TGTGCCAGCCAACCTGCAGGGCATTCTTTTAATTCACCCCTCCACTTT.

V gene TRBV19 combines with J gene TRBJ1-5, with D possibly TRBD1 on 5 matching bases. The CDR3 contains 14 residues. Germline V gives CDR1 LNHDA, CDR2 SQIVND (reference sequence). V lost 7 bases, J lost 8 bases, and 18 bases lay in between. The CDR3 is CASTAQGFGEPQHF. The CDR3 coding sequence is TGTGCCAGTACCGCCCAGGGCTTTGGGGAGCCCCAGCATTTT.

The V and J genes are TRBV5-4 and TRBJ1-1; D possibly corresponds to TRBD1 (5 bases). Per the germline V gene, CDR1 is SGHNT and CDR2 is YYREEE (reference sequence). Trimming removed 4 bases at V and 0 bases at J, with 10 bases between. This CDR3 is 14 amino acids long. This CDR3 reads CASSPTALNTEAFF. The CDR3 DNA reads TGTGCCAGCAGCCCGACAGCTTTGAACACTGAAGCTTTCTTT.

This clone has just one count. The chain links TRBV6-5 to TRBJ1-5, with D unresolved. The V end lost 5 bases, the J end lost 0 bases, and 11 bases lay between the germline ends. Germline CDR1 MNHEY, CDR2 SVGAGI. The CDR3 is 15 residues long. The CDR3 loop is CASSRTANSNQPQHF. CDR3 DNA: TGTGCCAGCAGTCGGACGGCGAATAGCAATCAGCCCCAGCATTTT.

DNA for the CDR3: TGTGCCAGCTCACCACCCCTGGGGATCTCCTACAATGAGCAGTTCTTC. Protein: CASSPPLGISYNEQFF. The V gene is TRBV18, the J gene TRBJ2-1; D ambiguous. The CDR3 spans 16 residues. Trimming removed 0 bases at V and 0 bases at J, with 9 bases between. The germline V gene encodes CDR1 KGHSH and CDR2 LQKENI.

The chain uses TRBV11-2 and TRBJ1-2, with 8 bases identical to TRBD1. The CDR3 loop spans 15 amino acids. Germline CDR1 reads SGHAT; CDR2 reads FQNNGV. J was trimmed by 7 bases and V by 4 bases; bases with no gene match: 11. The CDR3 DNA sequence: TGTGCCAGCAGCTCCTTGACAGGGGAGGTTGGTGGCTACACCTTC. This translates into CASSSLTGEVGGYTF.

The V and J genes are TRBV7-2 and TRBJ2-7, with 9 positions matching TRBD1. The CDR3 consists of 14 residues. V trimming: 5 bases; J trimming: 3 bases; junction bases outside the gene matches: 5. Per germline, CDR1 SGHTA and CDR2 FQGNSA. The CDR3 protein is CASSEGTGNYEQYF. In DNA, the CDR3 is TGTGCCAGCAGCGAAGGGACAGGGAACTACGAGCAGTACTTC.

This chain joins TRBV29-1 and TRBJ1-4; D unclear. V shed 1 base and J shed 5 bases, with 5 bases lying between them. The CDR3 is 12 residues long. Germline V gene lookup returns CDR1 SQVTM and CDR2 ANQGSEA. The CDR3 loop is CSVEGGNEKLFF. CDR3 DNA sequence: TGCAGCGTTGAAGGCGGGAATGAAAAACTGTTTTTT.

This chain connects TRBV5-6 to TRBJ2-7; D possibly corresponds to TRBD2 (6 bases). Trimming removed 0 bases from V and 4 bases from J, with 11 bases in between. This CDR3 is 14 amino acids long. From germline, CDR1 is SGHDT and CDR2 YYEEEE. The CDR3 DNA reads TGTGCCAGCAGCTTGGGGGCTAGCGCATACGAGCAGTACTTC. It is translated as CASSLGASAYEQYF. The variable domain in full, with the rest retrieved from reference TRBV5-6 and TRBJ2-7, is DAGVTQSPTHLIKTRGQQVTLRCSPKSGHDTVSWYQQALGQGPQFIFQYYEEEERQRGNFPDRFSGHQFPNYSSELNVNALLLGDSALYLCASSLGASAYEQYFGPGTRLTVT.

The rearrangement uses TRBV4-1 and TRBJ1-5; no clear D. The CDR3 is 15 residues long. Germline values: CDR1 MGHRA, CDR2 YSYEKL. Trimming took 0 bases from V and 2 from J, leaving 8 bases between them. Here the CDR3 DNA reads TGCGCCAGCAGCCAAGATAGGCTGGGCAATCAGCCCCAGCATTTT. Translating it yields CASSQDRLGNQPQHF.

In this sample, this clone turned up once. The chain joins TRBV5-1 to TRBJ1-3; D call uncertain. The V end was cut by 3 bases, the J end by 0 bases, with 10 bases between. The germline V gene has CDR1 SGHRS and CDR2 YFSETQ. The CDR3 has 15 residues. CDR3: CASSSDPSSGNTIYF. The CDR3 DNA sequence: TGCGCCAGCAGCTCCGACCCGAGCTCTGGAAACACCATATATTTT.

The rearrangement links TRBV29-1 to TRBJ2-1, with 7 bases that match TRBD1. Per germline, CDR1 SQVTM and CDR2 ANQGSEA. The CDR3 is made up of 14 amino acids. V gave up 7 bases and J gave up 4 bases; unmatched junction bases: 10. The CDR3 loop reads CSAERGQGYNEQFF. The CDR3 coding sequence is TGCAGCGCCGAAAGGGGGCAGGGGTACAATGAGCAGTTCTTC.

V and J are TRBV24-1 and TRBJ2-7, with a possible D match to TRBD2 (6 bases). Trimming shortened V by 5 bases and J by 6 bases, and 16 bases separated the two germline ends. The CDR3 contains 14 residues. The germline V gene has CDR1 KGHDR and CDR2 SFDVKD. CDR3 protein: CATSGGGLLGEQYF. CDR3 sequence (DNA): TGTGCCACCAGTGGGGGCGGACTATTGGGCGAGCAGTACTTC.